The clone carrying this T cell receptor (beta chain) was seen only a few times. This sample is part of a study of T-cell reconstitution after alpha-beta-depleted transplantation in children. Unique molecular identifiers tagged the TCRbeta library. TCRdb analysed the PCR reads with MiXCR anew, one entry per CDR3 protein. The sample lists 450,000 to 600,000 distinct CDR3 sequences; approximately 32% were seen once. Germline values: CDR1 MNHEY, CDR2 SMNVEV (reference sequence). Trimming shortened V by 0 bases and J by 0 bases, and 12 bases separated the two germline ends. This CDR3 spans 17 amino acids. The rearrangement joins TRBV27 to TRBJ2-1, with D possibly called TRBD1 or TRBD2 (5 bases each). This sequence was found in a human donor who donated a stem cell graft to a child with aplastic anemia. The sample was PBMCs from the stem cell graft donor, taken from the stem cell graft. This CDR3 is CASSLSSHGGSYNEQFF. CDR3 sequence (DNA): TGTGCCAGCAGTTTATCGTCCCATGGGGGCTCCTACAATGAGCAGTTCTTC.